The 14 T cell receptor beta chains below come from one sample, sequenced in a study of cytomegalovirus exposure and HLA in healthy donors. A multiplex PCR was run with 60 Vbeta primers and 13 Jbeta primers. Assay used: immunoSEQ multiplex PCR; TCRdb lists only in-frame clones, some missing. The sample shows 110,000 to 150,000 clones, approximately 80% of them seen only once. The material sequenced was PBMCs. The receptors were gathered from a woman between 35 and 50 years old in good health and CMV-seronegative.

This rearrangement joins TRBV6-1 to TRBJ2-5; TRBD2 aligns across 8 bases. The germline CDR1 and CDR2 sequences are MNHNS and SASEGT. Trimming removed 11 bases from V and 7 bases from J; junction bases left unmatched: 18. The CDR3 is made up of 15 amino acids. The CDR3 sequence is CASAPEAGVHGTQYF. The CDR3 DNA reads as TGTGCCTCGGCCCCCGAAGCGGGAGTCCATGGGACCCAGTACTTC.

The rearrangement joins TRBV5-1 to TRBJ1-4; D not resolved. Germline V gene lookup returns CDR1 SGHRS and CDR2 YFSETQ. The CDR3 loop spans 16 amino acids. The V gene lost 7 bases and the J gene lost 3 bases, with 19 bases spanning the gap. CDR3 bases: TGCGCCAGCGGCGAGACTCCGAGTGCGGCTAATGAAAAACTGTTTTTT. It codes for CASGETPSAANEKLFF.

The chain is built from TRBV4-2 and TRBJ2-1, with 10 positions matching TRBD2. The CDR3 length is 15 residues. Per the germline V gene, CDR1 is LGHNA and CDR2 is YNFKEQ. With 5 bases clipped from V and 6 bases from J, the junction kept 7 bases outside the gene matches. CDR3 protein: CASSTPGLALNEQFF. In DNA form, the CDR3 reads TGTGCCAGCAGCACACCGGGACTAGCGCTCAATGAGCAGTTCTTC.

Here the CDR3 reads CSVEEGQGHNEQFF. The DNA of the CDR3 is TGCAGCGTTGAAGAGGGACAGGGCCACAATGAGCAGTTCTTC. The rearrangement joins TRBV29-1 to TRBJ2-1, with TRBD1 matching 9 bases. This CDR3 spans 14 amino acids. The V and J ends lost 0 bases and 5 bases, in that order; junction bases with no gene match: 2. Germline loops: CDR1 SQVTM, CDR2 ANQGSEA.

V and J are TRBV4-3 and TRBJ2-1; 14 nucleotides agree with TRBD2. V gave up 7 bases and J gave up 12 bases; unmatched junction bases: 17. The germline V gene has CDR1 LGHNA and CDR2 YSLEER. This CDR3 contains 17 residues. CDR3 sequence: CASTEKPGTSGRHGQFF. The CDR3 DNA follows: TGCGCCAGCACCGAAAAGCCGGGGACTAGCGGGAGACATGGGCAGTTCTTC.

The CDR3 reads CASSYAQGAVTEAFF. In DNA, the CDR3 is TGTGCCAGCAGTTACGCCCAGGGGGCTGTCACTGAAGCTTTCTTT. The chain carries TRBV27 and TRBJ1-1; 8 positions agree with TRBD1. CDR3 length: 15 amino acids. CDR1 is MNHEY, CDR2 SMNVEV, per germline (reference sequence). The junction had 8 bases not matched to a gene; V was cut back by 4 bases and J by 4 bases.

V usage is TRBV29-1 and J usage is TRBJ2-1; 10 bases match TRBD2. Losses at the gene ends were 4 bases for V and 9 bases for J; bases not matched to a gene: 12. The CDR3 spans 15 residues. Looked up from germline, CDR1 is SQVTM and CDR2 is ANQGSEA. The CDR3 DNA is TGCAGCGTTGCGTCGAGTCTAGCGGGAGCCGGTGAGCAGTTCTTC. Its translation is CSVASSLAGAGEQFF.

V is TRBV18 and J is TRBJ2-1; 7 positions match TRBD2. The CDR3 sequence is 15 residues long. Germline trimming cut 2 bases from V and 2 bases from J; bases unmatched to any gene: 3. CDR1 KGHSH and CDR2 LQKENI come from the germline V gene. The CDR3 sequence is CASSPREGAYNEQFF. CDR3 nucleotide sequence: TGTGCCAGCTCACCAAGGGAGGGCGCCTACAATGAGCAGTTCTTC.

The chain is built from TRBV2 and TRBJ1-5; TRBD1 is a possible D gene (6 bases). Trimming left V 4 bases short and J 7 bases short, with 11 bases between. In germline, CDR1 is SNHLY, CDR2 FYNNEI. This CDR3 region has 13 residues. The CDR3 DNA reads TGTGCCAGCAGTGGGACAGAAGACCAGCCCCAGCATTTT. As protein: CASSGTEDQPQHF. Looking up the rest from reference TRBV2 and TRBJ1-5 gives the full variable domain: EPEVTQTPSHQVTQMGQEVILRCVPISNHLYFYWYRQILGQKVEFLVSFYNNEISEKSEIFDDQFSVERPDGSNFTLKIRSTKLEDSAMYFCASSGTEDQPQHFGDGTRLSIL.

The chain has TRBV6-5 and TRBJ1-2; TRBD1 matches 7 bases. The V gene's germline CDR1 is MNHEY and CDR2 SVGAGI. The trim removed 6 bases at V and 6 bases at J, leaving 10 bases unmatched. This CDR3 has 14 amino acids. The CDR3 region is CASSTRGRSDGYTF. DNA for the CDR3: TGTGCCAGCAGCACAAGGGGGCGCTCGGATGGCTACACCTTC.

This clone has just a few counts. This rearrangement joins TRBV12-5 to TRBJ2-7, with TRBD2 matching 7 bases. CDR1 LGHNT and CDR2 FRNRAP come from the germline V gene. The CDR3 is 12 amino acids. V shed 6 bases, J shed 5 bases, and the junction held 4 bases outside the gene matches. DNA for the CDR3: TGTGCTAGTGGCTTTGCGGGGGACGAGCAGTACTTC. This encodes CASGFAGDEQYF.

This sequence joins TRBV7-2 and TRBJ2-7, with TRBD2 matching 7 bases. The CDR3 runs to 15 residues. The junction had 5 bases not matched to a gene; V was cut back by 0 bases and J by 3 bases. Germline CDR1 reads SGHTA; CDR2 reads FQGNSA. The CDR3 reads CASSLAGGTVYEQYF. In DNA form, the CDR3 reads TGTGCCAGCAGCTTAGCGGGAGGGACCGTCTACGAGCAGTACTTC. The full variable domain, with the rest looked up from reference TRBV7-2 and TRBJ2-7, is GAGVSQSPSNKVTEKGKDVELRCDPISGHTALYWYRQSLGQGLEFLIYFQGNSAPDKSGLPSDRFSAERTGGSVSTLTIQRTQQEDSAVYLCASSLAGGTVYEQYFGPGTRLTVT.

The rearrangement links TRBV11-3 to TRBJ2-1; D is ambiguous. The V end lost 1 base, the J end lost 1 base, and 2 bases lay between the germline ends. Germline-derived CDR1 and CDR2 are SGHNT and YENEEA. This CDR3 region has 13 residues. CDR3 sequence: CASSLASYNEQFF. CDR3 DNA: TGTGCCAGCAGCTTAGCGTCCTACAATGAGCAGTTCTTC.

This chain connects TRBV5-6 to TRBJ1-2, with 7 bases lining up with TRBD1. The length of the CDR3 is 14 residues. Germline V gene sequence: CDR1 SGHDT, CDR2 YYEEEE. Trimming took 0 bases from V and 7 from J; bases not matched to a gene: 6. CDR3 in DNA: TGTGCCAGCAGCTTGGAAGGGGGCGCTGGTGGCTACACCTTC. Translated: CASSLEGGAGGYTF.